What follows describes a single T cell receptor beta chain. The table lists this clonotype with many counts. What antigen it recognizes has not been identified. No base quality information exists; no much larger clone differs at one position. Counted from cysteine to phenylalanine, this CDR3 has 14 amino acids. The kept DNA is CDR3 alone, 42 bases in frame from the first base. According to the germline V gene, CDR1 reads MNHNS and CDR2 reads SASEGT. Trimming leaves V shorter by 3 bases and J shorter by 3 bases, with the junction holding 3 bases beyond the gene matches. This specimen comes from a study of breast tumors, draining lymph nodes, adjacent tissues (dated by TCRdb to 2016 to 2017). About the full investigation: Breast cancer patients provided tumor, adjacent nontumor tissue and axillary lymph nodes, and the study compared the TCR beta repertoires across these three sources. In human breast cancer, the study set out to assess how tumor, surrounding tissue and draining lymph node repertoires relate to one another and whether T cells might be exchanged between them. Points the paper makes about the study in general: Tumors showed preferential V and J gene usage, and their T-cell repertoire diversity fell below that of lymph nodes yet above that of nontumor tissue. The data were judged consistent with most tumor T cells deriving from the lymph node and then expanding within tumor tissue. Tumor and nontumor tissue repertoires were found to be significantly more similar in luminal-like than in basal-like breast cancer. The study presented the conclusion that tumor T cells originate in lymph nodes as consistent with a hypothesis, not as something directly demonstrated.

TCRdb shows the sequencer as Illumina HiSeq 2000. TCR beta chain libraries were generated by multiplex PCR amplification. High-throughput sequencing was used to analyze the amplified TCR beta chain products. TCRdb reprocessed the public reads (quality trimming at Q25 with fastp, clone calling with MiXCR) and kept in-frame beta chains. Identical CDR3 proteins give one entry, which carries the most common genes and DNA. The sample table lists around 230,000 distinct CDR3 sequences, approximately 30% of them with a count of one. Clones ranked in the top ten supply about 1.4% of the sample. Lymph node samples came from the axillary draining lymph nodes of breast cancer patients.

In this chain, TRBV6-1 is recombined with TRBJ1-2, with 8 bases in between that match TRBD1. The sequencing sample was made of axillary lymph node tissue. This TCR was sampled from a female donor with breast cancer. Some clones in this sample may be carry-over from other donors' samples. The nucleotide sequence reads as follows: TGTGCCAGCAGTGATCCAGGGGGCTACTATGGCTACACCTTC. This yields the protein CASSDPGGYYGYTF.